This is a list of T cell receptor beta chains from one sample in a study of blood T cell repertoires in COVID-19. Clones were sequenced by immunoSEQ multiplex PCR, and TCRdb holds only the in-frame ones, with some missing. The sample shows around 150,000 clones, under 85% of them seen only once. Input material: peripheral blood. Receptors originate from a middle-aged man with active or convalescent COVID-19. CDR3s include the opening cysteine and the closing phenylalanine or tryptophan. Each record gives: J gene, D gene, V gene, clone size, CDR3 DNA, CDR3 protein. D genes are given only for firm matches. Not all rows give a size; the values are once, few, many and, for expanded clones, a class.

TRBJ1-6	TRBD1	TRBV6-5	-	TGTGCCAGCAGCCGACAGGGAGAGTCACCCCTCCACTTT	CASSRQGESPLHF
TRBJ2-3	TRBD2	TRBV10-1	-	TGCGCCAGCAGTGAGGGGCTAGCGGGAGGGGTTAACACGCAGTATTTT	CASSEGLAGGVNTQYF
TRBJ2-2	-	TRBV6-4	few	TGTGCCAGCAGTGTGAGGGAGGGGGACACCGGGGAGCTGTTTTTT	CASSVREGDTGELFF
TRBJ1-5	-	TRBV6-5	-	TGTGCCAGCTCCCCCCTGGGAGGGGTCAATCAGCCCCAGCATTTT	CASSPLGGVNQPQHF
TRBJ2-7	TRBD2	TRBV6-5	-	TGTGCCAGCAGTCCGGGGACTAGCGCGGCCGAGCAGTACTTC	CASSPGTSAAEQYF
TRBJ1-2	-	TRBV5-1	once	TGCGCCAGCAGCTTGCTCCAGGGGAACTATGGCTACACCTTC	CASSLLQGNYGYTF
TRBJ2-3	TRBD2	TRBV7-9	-	TGTGCCAGCAGTTTAGTGTGGCCTAGCGGGTTTGGCACAGATACGCAGTATTTT	CASSLVWPSGFGTDTQYF
TRBJ1-2	TRBD1	TRBV10-1	-	TGCGCCACCGTCCGGGACAGGGGCGTCGGCTACACCTTC	CATVRDRGVGYTF
TRBJ2-1	-	TRBV7-9	-	TGTGCCAGCAGCTTAGCGCTGGGGGGCAATGAGCAGTTCTTC	CASSLALGGNEQFF
TRBJ2-3	-	TRBV6-1	-	TGTGCCAGCAGTGAATTTCAGGGGGATACGCAGTATTTT	CASSEFQGDTQYF
TRBJ2-7	TRBD2	TRBV7-2	few	TGTGCCAGCAGCTTAACTAGCGGGACCTACGAGCAGTACTTC	CASSLTSGTYEQYF
TRBJ2-2	TRBD2	TRBV4-1	-	TGCGCCAGCAGCAAAGGACCAACCGGGACTAGCGAAACCGGGGAGCTGTTTTTT	CASSKGPTGTSETGELFF
TRBJ2-7	-	TRBV5-4	-	TGTGCCAGCAGCTTGGAACAGGTTTCCTACGAGCAGTACTTC	CASSLEQVSYEQYF